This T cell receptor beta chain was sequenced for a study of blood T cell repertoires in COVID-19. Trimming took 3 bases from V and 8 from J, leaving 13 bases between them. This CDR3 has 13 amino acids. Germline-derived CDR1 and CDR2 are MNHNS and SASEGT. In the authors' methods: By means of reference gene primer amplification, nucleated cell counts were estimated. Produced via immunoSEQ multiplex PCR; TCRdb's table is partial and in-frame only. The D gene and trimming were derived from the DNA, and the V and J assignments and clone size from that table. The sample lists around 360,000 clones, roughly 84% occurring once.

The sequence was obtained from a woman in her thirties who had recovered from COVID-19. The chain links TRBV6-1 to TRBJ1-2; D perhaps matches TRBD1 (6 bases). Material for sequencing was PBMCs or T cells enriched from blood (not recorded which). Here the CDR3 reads CASSDRGAEGYTF. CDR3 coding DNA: TGTGCCAGCAGTGACAGGGGAGCAGAAGGCTACACCTTC.